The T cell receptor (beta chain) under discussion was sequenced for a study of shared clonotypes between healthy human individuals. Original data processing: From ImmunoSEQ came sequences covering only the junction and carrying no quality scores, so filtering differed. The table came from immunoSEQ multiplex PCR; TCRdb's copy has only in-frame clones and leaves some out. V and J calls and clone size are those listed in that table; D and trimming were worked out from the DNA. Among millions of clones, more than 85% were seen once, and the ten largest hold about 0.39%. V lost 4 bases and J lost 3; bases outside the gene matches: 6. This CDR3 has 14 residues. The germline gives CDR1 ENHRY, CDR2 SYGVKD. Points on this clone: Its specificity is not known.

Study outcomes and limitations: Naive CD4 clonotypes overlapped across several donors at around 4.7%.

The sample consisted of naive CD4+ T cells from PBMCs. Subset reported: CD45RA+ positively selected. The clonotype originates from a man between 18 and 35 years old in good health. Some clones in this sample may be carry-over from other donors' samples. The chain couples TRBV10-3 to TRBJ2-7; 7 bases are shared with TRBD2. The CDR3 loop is CAISVREAFYEQYF. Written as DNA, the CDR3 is TGTGCCATCAGTGTCCGGGAGGCTTTCTACGAGCAGTACTTC.